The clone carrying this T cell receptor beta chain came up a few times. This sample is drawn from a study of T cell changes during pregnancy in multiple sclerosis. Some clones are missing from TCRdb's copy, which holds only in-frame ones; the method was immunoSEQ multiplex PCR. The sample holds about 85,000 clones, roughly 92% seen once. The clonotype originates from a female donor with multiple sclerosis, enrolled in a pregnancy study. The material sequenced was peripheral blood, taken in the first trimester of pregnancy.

CDR3 region: CASSYDRNTEAFF. The CDR3 DNA is TGCGCCAGCAGTTACGACAGAAACACTGAAGCTTTCTTT. This chain connects TRBV4-3 to TRBJ1-1, with D perhaps TRBD1 (5 bases). This CDR3 region has 13 residues. Germline V lookup: CDR1 LGHNA, CDR2 YSLEER. Deletions cut 6 bases from V and 2 bases from J, with 10 bases between.